The 20 T cell receptor beta chains below were found in one sample sequenced in a study of CD8 T cells in ankylosing spondylitis (dated by TCRdb to 2016 to 2017). The library came from 5' RACE. TCRdb shows the sequencer as Illumina HiSeq 2500. TCRdb reprocessed the public reads (quality trimming at Q25 with fastp, clone calling with MiXCR) and kept in-frame beta chains. When rows share a CDR3 protein, they turn into one entry using the most common DNA and genes. For this sample there are about 300,000 distinct CDR3 sequences; 11% appear just once. Roughly 9.1% of the sample is held by the ten biggest clonotypes. The sample consisted of blood, either unsorted or a sorted T cell fraction (not recorded which). Every receptor here comes from a female donor with ankylosing spondylitis or in good health (not recorded which).

This chain uses TRBV20-1 with TRBJ2-3; 8 nucleotides align to TRBD2. After removal of 6 bases from V and 2 bases from J, the junction contained 13 bases not matched to a gene. The CDR3 consists of 16 residues. The V gene's germline CDR1 is DFQATT and CDR2 SNEGSKA (reference sequence). Here the CDR3 DNA reads TGCAGTGCCGGGCCCCGCCAGCGGGGGACCACAGATACGCAGTATTTT. Translation gives CSAGPRQRGTTDTQYF.

This clonotype was detected many times. The chain uses TRBV12-3 or TRBV12-4 and TRBJ2-7; 8 bases line up with TRBD1. The trim removed 4 bases at V and 4 bases at J, leaving 9 bases unmatched. This CDR3 comprises 15 residues. CDR3 DNA: TGTGCCAGCAGTTACTCCCGGGACAGGATATACGAGCAGTACTTC. Encoded protein: CASSYSRDRIYEQYF.

This clonotype occurred many times. The V call is TRBV27, the J call TRBJ2-1; 13 nucleotides align to TRBD2. The CDR3 totals 16 residues. Germline V lookup: CDR1 MNHEY, CDR2 SMNVEV (reference sequence). V shed 5 bases and J 15 bases; nucleotides not matched to a gene: 16. For the CDR3, the DNA is TGTGCCAGCAGTCTCACCGGGACTAGCGGGAAATCCGGATGGTTCTTC. It codes for CASSLTGTSGKSGWFF.

This clonotype came up many times. The chain links TRBV20-1 to TRBJ2-1; the D is unclear. The CDR3 extends over 12 amino acids. Trimming pared 2 bases from V and 6 bases from J, leaving 8 bases between. Per the germline V gene, CDR1 is DFQATT and CDR2 is SNEGSKA (reference sequence). CDR3 amino acids: CSARQGLNEQFF. Here the CDR3 DNA reads TGCAGTGCTAGACAAGGGCTCAATGAGCAGTTCTTC.

V and J are TRBV20-1 and TRBJ2-4; the D is unclear. The germline CDR1 and CDR2 sequences are DFQATT and SNEGSKA (reference sequence). The CDR3 runs 17 residues. V lost 5 bases and J lost 2, with 22 bases in between. CDR3 bases: TGCAGTGCTGGCCACCCGGGCCTCAACCCGACCAAAAACATTCAGTACTTC. This translates into CSAGHPGLNPTKNIQYF.

This clonotype was picked up many times. The gene calls are TRBV6-2 or TRBV6-3 and TRBJ1-1; D gene unclear. CDR3 length equals 14 residues. Deletions cut 6 bases from V and 0 bases from J, with 11 bases between. Per the germline V gene, CDR1 is MNHEY and CDR2 is SVGEGT. The CDR3 spells CASSSHAMNTEAFF. CDR3 bases: TGTGCCAGCAGCTCCCATGCTATGAACACTGAAGCTTTCTTT.

This clonotype was observed a handful of times. V is TRBV10-3 and J is TRBJ1-1; unclear D gene. The CDR3 has 12 amino acids. CDR1 and CDR2 (germline): ENHRY, SYGVKD. Deletions cut 2 bases from V and 6 bases from J, with 7 bases between. DNA of the CDR3: TGTGCCATCAGTGAGGCAGGCCCTGAAGCTTTCTTT. Its protein is CAISEAGPEAFF.

This clonotype was detected many times. This chain uses TRBV29-1 with TRBJ2-1; 8 bases fit TRBD2. Germline lookup yields CDR1 SQVTM and CDR2 ANQGSEA. This CDR3 has 14 residues. V dropped 5 bases and J dropped 6; count of bases not matched to a gene: 9. CDR3 sequence reads: CSVRTGGPLNEQFF. CDR3 DNA sequence: TGCAGCGTTAGAACGGGAGGGCCTCTCAATGAGCAGTTCTTC.

This clonotype occurred a few times. The chain uses TRBV20-1 and TRBJ2-1; 7 bases align to TRBD2. Looked up from germline, CDR1 is DFQATT and CDR2 is SNEGSKA (reference sequence). The length of the CDR3 is 16 residues. V gave up 2 bases and J gave up 4 bases; unmatched junction bases: 11. The CDR3 DNA sequence: TGCAGTGCTAGACCCAGGGAGGGGAAGATATACAATGAGCAGTTCTTC. Its protein product is CSARPREGKIYNEQFF.

Many counts were recorded for this clonotype. The rearrangement uses TRBV7-2 and TRBJ2-7; 8 bases agree with TRBD2. CDR1 and CDR2 from the germline V gene are SGHTA and FQGNSA. The V and J ends lost 1 base and 2 bases, in that order; junction bases with no gene match: 10. The CDR3 contains 17 residues. The CDR3 sequence is CASSLGLAGRITYEQYF. The CDR3 coding sequence is TGTGCCAGCAGCTTAGGGCTAGCGGGCCGGATCACCTACGAGCAGTACTTC. The full variable domain, with the rest looked up from reference TRBV7-2 and TRBJ2-7, is GAGVSQSPSNKVTEKGKDVELRCDPISGHTALYWYRQSLGQGLEFLIYFQGNSAPDKSGLPSDRFSAERTGGSVSTLTIQRTQQEDSAVYLCASSLGLAGRITYEQYFGPGTRLTVT.

At least ten counts were recorded for this clonotype. V gene TRBV28 combines with J gene TRBJ2-4, with a possible D match to TRBD1 (5 bases). Between the trimmed V and J ends, which lost 9 bases and 0 bases, there was a span of 15 bases. Germline-derived CDR1 and CDR2 are MDHEN and SYDVKM. The CDR3 totals 15 residues. In nucleotides, the CDR3 is TGTGCCAGTGAGTCGGGCAGGGAAGCCAAAAACATTCAGTACTTC. This codes for CASESGREAKNIQYF.

The gene calls are TRBV2 and TRBJ1-2, with 8 bases that match TRBD1. Germline assignment: CDR1 SNHLY and CDR2 FYNNEI. CDR3 size: 19 residues. This CDR3 reads CTICWDRRKASLTHYGYTF. In nucleotides, the CDR3 is TGTACCATCTGTTGGGACAGGAGGAAGGCCAGTCTGACTCACTATGGCTACACCTTC.

Many counts were recorded for this clonotype. V gene TRBV28 combines with J gene TRBJ1-2; D not resolved. CDR1 MDHEN and CDR2 SYDVKM come from the germline V gene. With 3 bases removed from V and 5 bases from J, the gap between germline ends came to 19 bases. This CDR3 spans 16 amino acids. DNA for the CDR3: TGTGCCAGCAGTTTTTTCTTTACATCCAGCTTTTATGGCTACACCTTC. Its protein is CASSFFFTSSFYGYTF.

Many counts were recorded for this clonotype. This chain connects TRBV10-3 to TRBJ1-6, with 7 bases that match TRBD1. With V trimmed by 2 bases and J by 10 bases, 8 bases remained unmatched. CDR1 is ENHRY and CDR2 is SYGVKD in the germline V gene. The CDR3 has 15 residues. CDR3 nucleotide sequence: TGTGCCATCAGTGAGGCGAGACAGGGTCGGTCACCCCTCCACTTT. As protein: CAISEARQGRSPLHF.

The chain joins TRBV4-2 to TRBJ2-7; 8 bases are a match to TRBD2. CDR1 is LGHNA, CDR2 YNFKEQ, per germline. V lost 8 bases, J lost 0 bases, and 9 bases stayed unmatched. The CDR3 has 15 amino acids. The CDR3 DNA reads as TGTGCCAGCGCCCCTGAGGGGACTAGCTCCTACGAGCAGTACTTC. Its translation: CASAPEGTSSYEQYF.

This clonotype was observed at least ten times. The V and J genes are TRBV18 and TRBJ2-6; 14 bases fit TRBD2. J gave up 2 bases and V 3 bases, and 6 bases lay outside the gene matches. The CDR3 totals 19 residues. The V gene's germline CDR1 is KGHSH and CDR2 LQKENI. The CDR3 sequence: CASSPGLAGGLAGANVLTF. In DNA form, the CDR3 reads TGTGCCAGCTCACCCGGACTAGCGGGAGGTCTGGCTGGGGCCAACGTCCTGACTTTC.

This clonotype was counted between two and nine times. CDR3 sequence (DNA): TGTGCCAGCGCCCCAGGGGGGGATGAGCAGTTCTTC. Amino acid sequence: CASAPGGDEQFF. V is TRBV18 and J is TRBJ2-1; D is tentatively TRBD1 or TRBD2 (7 bases each). Germline V gene data show CDR1 as KGHSH and CDR2 as LQKENI. CDR3 length equals 12 residues. Trimming left V 8 bases short and J 8 bases short, with 13 bases between.

This clonotype was detected ten times or more. V is TRBV2 and J is TRBJ2-5; 8 positions match TRBD1. The CDR3 loop spans 18 amino acids. The ends lost 3 bases at V and 0 bases at J; junction bases unmatched: 12. The germline V gene encodes CDR1 SNHLY and CDR2 FYNNEI. The CDR3 coding sequence is TGTGCCAGCAGTGATGGAAGGACAGGGTATCCCCACCAAGAGACCCAGTACTTC. Translated, it gives CASSDGRTGYPHQETQYF.

This clonotype has ten or more counts. This rearrangement joins TRBV6-1 to TRBJ2-6; possibly TRBD2 for D (6 bases). V lost 7 bases to trimming and J lost 3 bases, with 25 bases between them. The length of the CDR3 is 19 residues. Germline assignment: CDR1 MNHNS and CDR2 SASEGT. The chain's CDR3 is CASKLRAGPQGLGANVLTF. CDR3 DNA sequence: TGTGCCAGCAAGCTCCGGGCAGGCCCGCAGGGACTTGGGGCCAACGTCCTGACTTTC.

This clonotype was counted ten times or more. This sequence joins TRBV29-1 and TRBJ1-2; tentatively, D is TRBD1 (5 bases). Trimming left V 6 bases short and J 2 bases short, with 16 bases between. Looked up from germline, CDR1 is SQVTM and CDR2 is ANQGSEA. The CDR3 spans 14 residues. CDR3 bases: TGCAGCGTGGCCCCCGACAGAAACAACTATGGCTACACCTTC. Its translation: CSVAPDRNNYGYTF.